Shown below are 15 T cell receptor beta chains from a single sample sequenced in a study of shared clonotypes between healthy human individuals. The repertoire was sequenced with immunoSEQ multiplex PCR; TCRdb's copy has only in-frame clones and lacks some. The sample contains fewer than 650,000 clones, about 80% of which appear only once. Sequencing used PBMCs. These receptors were collected from a woman aged 40 to 55 in good health. Some clones in this sample may be carry-over from other donors' samples.

This clone appeared once. Other DNA sequences within the sample encode an identical CDR3. The CDR3 spells CASSQDLGDSNTGELFF. In nucleotides, the CDR3 is TGCGCCAGCAGCCAAGATTTAGGGGACTCTAACACCGGGGAGCTGTTTTTT. The chain recombines TRBV4-3 with TRBJ2-2, with D perhaps TRBD2 (6 bases). The germline gives CDR1 LGHNA, CDR2 YSLEER. Trimming removed 0 bases at V and 2 bases at J, with 13 bases between. The CDR3 is 17 amino acids.

This clone was counted at least ten times. Distinct nucleotide sequences in the sample also encode this CDR3. J is TRBJ1-1 and V is TRBV5-1; 7 bases are a match to TRBD1. Trimming took 8 bases from V and 4 from J; bases not matched to a gene: 14. Germline CDR1 and CDR2: SGHRS and YFSETQ. The CDR3 is 15 amino acids. CDR3 region: CASSGTESWSTEAFF. Here the CDR3 DNA reads TGCGCCAGTTCGGGGACAGAATCGTGGAGCACTGAAGCTTTCTTT.

The chain employs TRBV5-5 and TRBJ2-7; D is unclear. Germline CDR1 is SGHKS and CDR2 is YYEKEE (reference sequence). The length of the CDR3 is 13 residues. V shed 1 base and J shed 3 bases, with 8 bases lying between them. Written as DNA, the CDR3 is TGTGCCAGCAGCTTGTTTGTCAACTACGAGCAGTACTTC. Its protein product is CASSLFVNYEQYF. The full variable domain, rest sourced from reference TRBV5-5 and TRBJ2-7, is DAGVTQSPTHLIKTRGQQVTLRCSPISGHKSVSWYQQVLGQGPQFIFQYYEKEERGRGNFPDRFSARQFPNYSSELNVNALLLGDSALYLCASSLFVNYEQYFGPGTRLTVT.

In DNA, the CDR3 is TGTGCCAGCAGCTTAGGACAGGAGATCTACGAGCAGTACTTC. Its translation is CASSLGQEIYEQYF. This chain links TRBV7-2 with TRBJ2-7, with TRBD1 as a possible D gene (6 bases). This CDR3 spans 14 amino acids. V shed 1 base and J shed 3 bases, with 10 bases lying between them. The germline V gene encodes CDR1 SGHTA and CDR2 FQGNSA.

The J gene is TRBJ2-7, the V gene TRBV7-9, with D perhaps TRBD1 (5 bases). Trimming stripped 5 bases from V and 1 base from J, with 9 bases between. The CDR3 covers 13 residues. Germline V gene data show CDR1 as SEHNR and CDR2 as FQNEAQ (reference sequence). CDR3 nucleotides: TGTGCCAGCAGCCCAGGGCGGTCCTACGAGCAGTACTTC. Residues: CASSPGRSYEQYF.

This chain links TRBV6-4 with TRBJ2-2, with D maybe TRBD2 (6 bases). V lost 4 bases and J lost 4, with 10 bases in between. The CDR3 length is 14 residues. CDR1 is MRHNA, CDR2 SNTAGT, per germline. Written as DNA, the CDR3 is TGTGCCAGCAGTGTGGAGGGGCTCACCGGGGAGCTGTTTTTT. Translated, it gives CASSVEGLTGELFF.

This sequence joins TRBV5-6 and TRBJ2-1; a possible D gene is TRBD1 (5 bases). The CDR3 extends over 15 amino acids. V lost 1 base to trimming and J lost 4 bases, with 12 bases between them. Germline assignment: CDR1 SGHDT and CDR2 YYEEEE. The CDR3 loop is CASSLWQGGYNEQFF. In DNA form, the CDR3 reads TGTGCCAGCAGCTTGTGGCAGGGCGGATACAATGAGCAGTTCTTC.

This chain links TRBV7-3 with TRBJ2-2; no clear D gene. V gave up 6 bases and J gave up 4 bases, with 12 bases separating them. Germline CDR1 is SGHTA and CDR2 is FQGTGA. This CDR3 spans 14 amino acids. The chain's CDR3 is CASSWGSVTGELFF. The CDR3 nucleotides are TGTGCCAGCAGTTGGGGTTCGGTCACCGGGGAGCTGTTTTTT.

The J gene is TRBJ2-3, the V gene TRBV28; D unresolved. Between the trimmed V and J ends, which lost 7 bases and 0 bases, there was a span of 11 bases. There are 14 residues in the CDR3. Germline CDR1 reads MDHEN; CDR2 reads SYDVKM. In DNA form, the CDR3 reads TGTGCCAGCAAGCCCACAACTAGCACAGATACGCAGTATTTT. It is translated as CASKPTTSTDTQYF.

This clone was detected only a few times. The chain uses TRBV30 and TRBJ2-7, with TRBD2 matching 9 bases. This CDR3 is built from 15 residues. Germline-derived CDR1 and CDR2 are GTSNPN and SVGIG (reference sequence). J gave up 3 bases and V 0 bases, and 6 bases lay outside the gene matches. CDR3 amino acids: CAWSVGSGGLYEQYF. The CDR3 DNA reads as TGTGCCTGGAGTGTAGGTAGCGGGGGACTCTACGAGCAGTACTTC.

The chain links TRBV5-1 to TRBJ2-7, with 8 bases that match TRBD2. CDR3 size: 13 residues. The germline CDR1 and CDR2 sequences are SGHRS and YFSETQ. V shed 7 bases, J shed 1 base, and the junction held 4 bases outside the gene matches. CDR3 sequence reads: CASQVAGSYEQYF. The DNA of the CDR3 is TGCGCCAGCCAGGTAGCGGGATCCTACGAGCAGTACTTC.

This rearrangement joins TRBV18 to TRBJ2-5; 7 bases are shared with TRBD2. The CDR3 covers 13 residues. Germline CDR1 reads KGHSH; CDR2 reads LQKENI. The V segment lost 4 bases and the J segment 5 bases; nucleotides outside the gene matches: 4. CDR3 coding DNA: TGTGCCAGCTCACTTGGGACTACGGAGACCCAGTACTTC. Translation: CASSLGTTETQYF.

This clone was seen a single time. The chain employs TRBV11-2 and TRBJ2-5; the D gene is possibly TRBD1 (5 bases). CDR1 and CDR2 from the germline V gene are SGHAT and FQNNGV. This CDR3 comprises 15 residues. Trimming took off 6 bases at V and 5 bases at J, with 19 bases between the two ends. Here the CDR3 DNA reads TGTGCCAGCAGTTGGGCTACAGGAGACGGGGAGACCCAGTACTTC. Translating gives CASSWATGDGETQYF.

The chain uses TRBV7-3 and TRBJ2-5, with 7 bases matching TRBD2. The V gene's germline CDR1 is SGHTA and CDR2 FQGTGA. The CDR3 length is 13 residues. The J segment lost 4 bases and the V segment lost 3 bases, leaving 2 bases of the junction unmatched. The CDR3 nucleotides read TGTGCCAGCAGCTTGCGGGAGAGAGAGACCCAGTACTTC. It yields the protein CASSLRERETQYF.

In its sample, this clone ranks as medium-sized (0.01 to 0.1%). Other DNA sequences in the same sample also yield this CDR3. J is TRBJ2-2 and V is TRBV5-1, with D possibly TRBD1 on 5 matching bases. Trimming removed 1 base from V and 3 bases from J, with 10 bases in between. Germline V gene data show CDR1 as SGHRS and CDR2 as YFSETQ. This CDR3 is 15 amino acids long. The DNA for the CDR3 is TGCGCCAGCAGCTTGATGTCCAGGGACACCGGGGAGCTGTTTTTT. Translating it yields CASSLMSRDTGELFF.